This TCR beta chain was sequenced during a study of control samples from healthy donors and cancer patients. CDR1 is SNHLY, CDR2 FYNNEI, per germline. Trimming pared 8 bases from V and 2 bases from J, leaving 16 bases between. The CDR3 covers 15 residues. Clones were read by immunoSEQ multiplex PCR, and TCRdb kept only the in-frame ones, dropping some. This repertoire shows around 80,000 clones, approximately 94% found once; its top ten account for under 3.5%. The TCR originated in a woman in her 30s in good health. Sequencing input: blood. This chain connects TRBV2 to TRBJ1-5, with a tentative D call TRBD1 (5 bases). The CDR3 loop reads CASCRVGLGNQPQHF. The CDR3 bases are TGTGCCAGCTGCAGGGTAGGATTAGGCAATCAGCCCCAGCATTTT.